This is a list of T cell receptor beta chains from one sample in a study of cytomegalovirus exposure and HLA in healthy donors. Repertoires were generated with immunoSEQ multiplex PCR, while TCRdb's copy carries only in-frame clones and drops some. The sample shows 65,000 or so clones, 60% to 85% of them seen only once. The specimen sequenced was PBMCs. These TCRs come from a woman aged 40 to 55 in good health and CMV-seropositive. CDR3s include the opening cysteine and the closing phenylalanine or tryptophan. The order of the fields is CDR3 DNA, CDR3 protein, clone size, D gene, V gene, J gene. D genes are given only for firm matches. Size is stated for part of the rows, as once, few or many counts, or as a class when the clone is expanded.

DNA: TGTGCCAGCAGTTACTCCGACAGTTACACTGAAGCTTTCTTT; CDR3: CASSYSDSYTEAFF; size: .; D: .; V: TRBV6-5; J: TRBJ1-1
DNA: TGTGCCAGCAGTTTCACAGGGTTGACCGGGGAGCTGTTTTTT; CDR3: CASSFTGLTGELFF; size: few; D: .; V: TRBV27; J: TRBJ2-2
DNA: TGTGCCAGCAGTTACCGGACCGCCTCGGGGTACAATGAGCAGTTCTTC; CDR3: CASSYRTASGYNEQFF; size: .; D: .; V: TRBV6-6; J: TRBJ2-1
DNA: TGTGCCAGCAGCGTAGGCGGCACTAGCGGCACAGATACGCAGTATTTT; CDR3: CASSVGGTSGTDTQYF; size: .; D: TRBD2; V: TRBV9; J: TRBJ2-3
DNA: TGTGCCAGCAGCCACCGGGACAGCTCCTACGAGCAGTACTTC; CDR3: CASSHRDSSYEQYF; size: .; D: TRBD1; V: TRBV7-9; J: TRBJ2-7
DNA: TGTGCCAGCAGTTACTCCACGGGTGAGCAGTTCTTC; CDR3: CASSYSTGEQFF; size: .; D: .; V: TRBV6-5; J: TRBJ2-1
DNA: TGTGCCAGCAGCCGACTAGCGGGGGTCCAAGAGACCCAGTACTTC; CDR3: CASSRLAGVQETQYF; size: .; D: TRBD2; V: TRBV11-2; J: TRBJ2-5
DNA: TGTGCCAGCACAGTAGGGGCCGGCTATGGCTACACCTTC; CDR3: CASTVGAGYGYTF; size: .; D: .; V: TRBV5-4; J: TRBJ1-2
DNA: TGTGCCAGCAGCCTTCTAGCGGGGGGGTACAATGAGCAGTTCTTC; CDR3: CASSLLAGGYNEQFF; size: .; D: TRBD2; V: TRBV7-2; J: TRBJ2-1
DNA: TGCGCCAGCAGCCACTCAGGGAAGGGCTACGAGCAGTACTTC; CDR3: CASSHSGKGYEQYF; size: .; D: .; V: TRBV4-3; J: TRBJ2-7
DNA: TGTGCCAGCAGCTGGGATGGGGGGGCCTACAATGAGCAGTTCTTC; CDR3: CASSWDGGAYNEQFF; size: .; D: TRBD2; V: TRBV7-2; J: TRBJ2-1
DNA: TGCGCCAGCAGCGAGAACGCAGCCAAAAACATTCAGTACTTC; CDR3: CASSENAAKNIQYF; size: .; D: .; V: TRBV5-1; J: TRBJ2-4
DNA: TGTGCCAGCAGTTACTCGCGGGCAGGGGGAGGAAACACCATATATTTT; CDR3: CASSYSRAGGGNTIYF; size: .; D: TRBD1; V: TRBV6-5; J: TRBJ1-3
DNA: TGTGCCAGCAGCACAAGGGGTTTTTCTAACACTGAAGCTTTCTTT; CDR3: CASSTRGFSNTEAFF; size: .; D: .; V: TRBV6-5; J: TRBJ1-1
DNA: TGTGCCACCAGCAGAGCCCCTCGGGGGTTCGGACTTGATGAGCAGTTCTTC; CDR3: CATSRAPRGFGLDEQFF; size: .; D: .; V: TRBV15; J: TRBJ2-1
DNA: TGTGCCAGCAGGGGGGCGGGAGGACAGCCCCAGCATTTT; CDR3: CASRGAGGQPQHF; size: once; D: .; V: TRBV6-5; J: TRBJ1-5
DNA: TGTGCCAGCAGCTTAGTGGCGGGACAGGGTGTCGCCTATAATTCACCCCTCCACTTT; CDR3: CASSLVAGQGVAYNSPLHF; size: .; D: TRBD1; V: TRBV11-2; J: TRBJ1-6
DNA: TGTGCCAGCAGTGAGAGCTACCTCGAGCAGTACTTC; CDR3: CASSESYLEQYF; size: .; D: .; V: TRBV6-1; J: TRBJ2-7
DNA: TGTGCCAGCAGCGTTAGCGGGGGAAAATACAATGAGCAGTTCTTC; CDR3: CASSVSGGKYNEQFF; size: .; D: TRBD2; V: TRBV7-2; J: TRBJ2-1
DNA: TGTGCCAGCAGCTTTGACAGGGGACCCTACGAGCAGTACTTC; CDR3: CASSFDRGPYEQYF; size: .; D: TRBD1; V: TRBV11-2; J: TRBJ2-7
DNA: TGTGCCAGCAGCGACACCCCGGGATCACCCTACGAGCAGTACTTC; CDR3: CASSDTPGSPYEQYF; size: .; D: .; V: TRBV7-6; J: TRBJ2-7
DNA: TGCGCCAGCAGCCAAGAAAGGGGGGGCGACGATACGCAGTATTTT; CDR3: CASSQERGGDDTQYF; size: .; D: .; V: TRBV4-3; J: TRBJ2-3
DNA: TGTGCCAGCAGCTTTGGGGGCGGGTATAGCAATCAGCCCCAGCATTTT; CDR3: CASSFGGGYSNQPQHF; size: .; D: .; V: TRBV7-2; J: TRBJ1-5
DNA: TGTGCCAGCAGCTTGGGAGGGGGAGCGAGGGGAAACACCATATATTTT; CDR3: CASSLGGGARGNTIYF; size: .; D: .; V: TRBV7-8; J: TRBJ1-3
DNA: TGTGCCACCAAAGGACAGGGGGATAATTCGCCCCTCCACTTT; CDR3: CATKGQGDNSPLHF; size: .; D: TRBD1; V: TRBV19; J: TRBJ1-6
DNA: TGTGCCAGCAGTGATGCGGGGATGAACACTGAAGCTTTCTTT; CDR3: CASSDAGMNTEAFF; size: .; D: .; V: TRBV6-1; J: TRBJ1-1
DNA: TGTGCCAGCGGGGGACAGGATTACTATGGCTACACCTTC; CDR3: CASGGQDYYGYTF; size: .; D: TRBD1; V: TRBV19; J: TRBJ1-2
DNA: TGCGCCAGCAGCCAGGGACAGGCGGGATCACCCCTCCACTTT; CDR3: CASSQGQAGSPLHF; size: .; D: TRBD1; V: TRBV4-3; J: TRBJ1-6
DNA: TGTGCTAGTGGCCTAGACAGCCATCAGCCCCAGCATTTT; CDR3: CASGLDSHQPQHF; size: .; D: .; V: TRBV12-5; J: TRBJ1-5
DNA: TGTGCCAGCAGTGTTACGGGACAGGGGGTCTCTGGAAACACCATATATTTT; CDR3: CASSVTGQGVSGNTIYF; size: .; D: TRBD1; V: TRBV2; J: TRBJ1-3
DNA: TGCGCCAGCAGCCAAGATAACAGATACTCTGGAAACACCATATATTTT; CDR3: CASSQDNRYSGNTIYF; size: few; D: .; V: TRBV4-3; J: TRBJ1-3
DNA: TGCGCCAGCAGTGGGACTAGCGGGGGATACAATGAGCAGTTCTTC; CDR3: CASSGTSGGYNEQFF; size: .; D: TRBD2; V: TRBV10-1; J: TRBJ2-1
DNA: TGTGCCAGCAGTTCTTCCAGGACCCAGTACTTC; CDR3: CASSSSRTQYF; size: .; D: .; V: TRBV28; J: TRBJ2-5
DNA: TGTGCTAGTGGTACGGGGGGGCCCTCAGATACGCAGTATTTT; CDR3: CASGTGGPSDTQYF; size: .; D: TRBD2; V: TRBV12-5; J: TRBJ2-3
DNA: TGCGCCAGCAGCTTGGGGGCAGGGTCCAAGTACTATGGCTACACCTTC; CDR3: CASSLGAGSKYYGYTF; size: .; D: .; V: TRBV5-1; J: TRBJ1-2
DNA: TGTGCCAGCTCACCAGACAGGGCGAACACCGGGGAGCTGTTTTTT; CDR3: CASSPDRANTGELFF; size: .; D: TRBD1; V: TRBV18; J: TRBJ2-2
DNA: TGTGCCAGCAGCACCTCGGGGGGTATGAACACTGAAGCTTTCTTT; CDR3: CASSTSGGMNTEAFF; size: .; D: .; V: TRBV11-2; J: TRBJ1-1
DNA: TGTGCCAGCAGCTTAGTCCGACACGGGGATGGTGGCTACACCTTC; CDR3: CASSLVRHGDGGYTF; size: few; D: .; V: TRBV7-9; J: TRBJ1-2
DNA: TGTGCCAGTAGTATGGCAGGCCCTAACTATGGCTACACCTTC; CDR3: CASSMAGPNYGYTF; size: .; D: .; V: TRBV19; J: TRBJ1-2
DNA: TGTGCCAGCAGCCCCGCGGGGGTATCCCGGCAGCAGTTCTTC; CDR3: CASSPAGVSRQQFF; size: once; D: TRBD2; V: TRBV14; J: TRBJ2-1
DNA: TGTGCCAGCAGTCCTTCTGGGAGGGGGGAGACCCAGTACTTC; CDR3: CASSPSGRGETQYF; size: .; D: .; V: TRBV9; J: TRBJ2-5
DNA: TGTGCCAGTATTCACAGGGACACCGGGGAGCTGTTTTTT; CDR3: CASIHRDTGELFF; size: .; D: .; V: TRBV19; J: TRBJ2-2
DNA: TGTGCCAGCAGCCCCGGGTATGGATCCTACGAGCAGTACTTC; CDR3: CASSPGYGSYEQYF; size: .; D: .; V: TRBV5-4; J: TRBJ2-7
DNA: TGTGCCAGCAGTGGAGGGGGATTGAGGGAGACCCAGTACTTC; CDR3: CASSGGGLRETQYF; size: .; D: .; V: TRBV2; J: TRBJ2-5
DNA: TGTGCCAGCTCACCTCTCCCAAAAAGACAAAGGGGGACTGAAGCTTTCTTT; CDR3: CASSPLPKRQRGTEAFF; size: .; D: .; V: TRBV18; J: TRBJ1-1
DNA: TGCGCCAGCAGTCAATCGACTCTTGGCCGGATTGAAGCTTTCTTT; CDR3: CASSQSTLGRIEAFF; size: .; D: .; V: TRBV23-1; J: TRBJ1-1
DNA: TGTGCCAGCAGCTCGACGGGACTAGCGGGGGAGACCGGGGAGCTGTTTTTT; CDR3: CASSSTGLAGETGELFF; size: .; D: TRBD2; V: TRBV11-3; J: TRBJ2-2
DNA: TGCGCCAGCAGCTTTAGCGGGGGAACAGATACGCAGTATTTT; CDR3: CASSFSGGTDTQYF; size: once; D: TRBD2; V: TRBV5-1; J: TRBJ2-3
DNA: TGTGCCAGCAAAGGGGCCCGAGCTGGGAACACTGAAGCTTTCTTT; CDR3: CASKGARAGNTEAFF; size: .; D: .; V: TRBV2; J: TRBJ1-1
DNA: TGTGCCAGCAGCCCCCAAACTAGCGGGGGCGTCCAAGAGACCCAGTACTTC; CDR3: CASSPQTSGGVQETQYF; size: .; D: TRBD2; V: TRBV7-9; J: TRBJ2-5
DNA: TGTGCCAGCAGCAGCCGGGACAGGGGGCCCGAGCAGTACTTC; CDR3: CASSSRDRGPEQYF; size: .; D: TRBD1; V: TRBV5-4; J: TRBJ2-7
DNA: TGCGCCAGCAGCCCGGACGAAGGACAGCGTTACTCCGAGCAGTACTTC; CDR3: CASSPDEGQRYSEQYF; size: .; D: .; V: TRBV4-1; J: TRBJ2-7
DNA: TGTGCCAGCAGTCCAAAGGACAGGGGAATTTCACCCCTCCACTTT; CDR3: CASSPKDRGISPLHF; size: few; D: TRBD1; V: TRBV6-5; J: TRBJ1-6